This paragraph reports one T cell receptor beta chain. This clonotype has only a few counts. The antigen this receptor binds is unknown. Per-nucleotide qualities are absent, and no much larger clonotype sits a single base away. Via the germline V gene (reference sequence), CDR1 is LNHDA and CDR2 SQIVND. V loses 7 bases of germline sequence and J loses 6 bases, and the interval between the two ends is 11 bases. The CDR3, cysteine through phenylalanine, is 12 amino acids long. The sequence is cut down to CDR3 DNA, 36 bases in frame from base 1. The sample's time point label, in plain terms: pre-sensitization, week 0. Per the publication, the treatment or condition label means: therapeutic diphenylcyclopropenone sensitization with weekly scalp DPC. At every patch-test visit, the blood draw took place before the patch test was put on. Eligible patients were aged 18 to 70, diagnosed with alopecia, deemed suitable for DPC therapy, and excluded if pregnant. Total RNA was extracted from unfractionated whole blood collected in Tempus Blood RNA tubes.

To prepare the library, RACE was applied. The run used a NextSeq 500. During library preparation, unique molecular identifiers were attached to individual cDNA molecules so that TCRs could be counted in a quantitative, reproducible way. Each blood RNA sample was used to sequence both TCR alpha and TCR beta chains. Concerning the study's data processing: Samples had a median of roughly 87,000 TCRs, with a range from about 23,224 to 700,000. The Decombinator software suite was used to annotate the V, J and CDR3 of the TCR reads. For PS versus PT1 abundance plots, all samples were subsampled to the same number of TCRs (28,000). TCRs were defined as expanded if absent before sensitization and observed at least eight times at the 2-week time point. TCRdb reprocessed the public reads (quality trimming at Q25 with fastp, clone calling with MiXCR) and kept in-frame beta chains. For every CDR3 protein sequence, its rows merge into one entry that carries the most common genes and DNA. TCRdb's processing, not the authors' own work, is the source of the V and J calls. This sample holds approximately 400,000 distinct CDR3 sequences; about 5.1% were observed only once. In total, the top ten clones hold around 2.6% of the sample.

This sample was taken from a study of human T cells and chemical hapten exposure (dated by TCRdb to the early 2020s). Notes on the research overall: For sensitization, 2% DPC in acetone was applied to an approximately 2 cm by approximately 2 cm area of upper inner arm skin. This study followed changes in the peripheral blood TCR repertoire in vivo during primary and secondary sensitization of alopecia patients to the hapten diphenylcyclopropenone (DPC). Under 30 alopecia patients gave blood for TCR sequencing at one to four time points (pre-sensitization, 2, 6 and 24 weeks). Patient blood was sampled pre-sensitization (week 0) and at 2, 6 and about 24 weeks after DPC sensitization. Patch testing was performed on the upper back with Finn chambers containing 0.01% DPC, and the patch tests were scored after 6 days according to International Contact Dermatitis Research Group standards. The mostly female patient cohort included alopecia areata with under or over 50% scalp involvement, alopecia totalis and alopecia universalis. Throughout the roughly 24-week study period, patients were also given weekly therapeutic DPC doses on the scalp. The libraries were sequenced as a pool, and the TCR yield per sample differed mostly because of small variations in library volumes within the pool. What the work shows at the level of the full study, not this receptor alone: Because all patients had alopecia, a presumed autoimmune disease, the immune response of the patients might differ from that of healthy individuals. DPC sensitization did not change the number of TCRs with a frequency above 1 in 1000, and there was no evidence of changes in global repertoire structure. A positive correlation was found between the number of PT1 expanded TCRs and patch test score, with significance reached at thresholds 8, 16 and 32 but not 4. Significantly more large CDR3 similarity clusters were formed by expanded TCRs than by pre-sensitization or healthy control sets, consistent with antigen-driven responses. After repeated subsampling, changes were observed in the strength of the expansion versus patch-test correlation and in the threshold at which the correlation became significant.

Material: whole blood, obtained in connection with sensitization to the hapten diphenylcyclopropenone (DPC). The chain links TRBV19 with TRBJ2-3; no D gene call is confident. The sequence was obtained from a woman between 45 and 65 years old with alopecia areata. Some clones in this sample may be carry-over from other donors' samples. The CDR3: CASKSGGDTQYF. Read as DNA, the sequence is TGTGCCAGTAAATCTGGTGGCGATACGCAGTATTTT.